This T cell receptor (beta chain) was recorded in a study of blood T cells in healthy people across ages. About the research overall: Template switching caught about one barcoded beta molecule for each two T cells.

A second PCR, run for about 7 to 12 cycles, used a sample-barcoded 5' primer plus a J-beta primer mix. TCRdb passed the 5' RACE reads through MiXCR, listing each CDR3 protein once. The repertoire consists of hundreds of thousands of distinct CDR3 sequences, with around 25% occurring once and the leading ten covering 9.4%. This same sample was also taken into another study, of T cells of mothers and their children. That report notes: The TCR beta CDR3 read count exceeded 8.5 million for each mother and was several million for each child. Related and unrelated pairs show similar shaping of TCR recombination output by thymic selection. Unrelated mother-child pairs always had slightly, but never significantly, lower normalized overlap than related pairs.

Specimen: blood. The sequence derives from a boy between 10 and 17 years old in good health.

Here the CDR3 DNA reads TGTGCCAGCAGTTATTATGTGGGTGAGCAGTTCTTC. Its protein is CASSYYVGEQFF. J is TRBJ2-1 and V is TRBV6-2 or TRBV6-3; D ambiguous. The germline V gene has CDR1 MNHEY and CDR2 SVGEGT. The germline V and J ends were trimmed by 3 bases and 9 bases, with 9 bases remaining between them. The CDR3 contains 12 residues.